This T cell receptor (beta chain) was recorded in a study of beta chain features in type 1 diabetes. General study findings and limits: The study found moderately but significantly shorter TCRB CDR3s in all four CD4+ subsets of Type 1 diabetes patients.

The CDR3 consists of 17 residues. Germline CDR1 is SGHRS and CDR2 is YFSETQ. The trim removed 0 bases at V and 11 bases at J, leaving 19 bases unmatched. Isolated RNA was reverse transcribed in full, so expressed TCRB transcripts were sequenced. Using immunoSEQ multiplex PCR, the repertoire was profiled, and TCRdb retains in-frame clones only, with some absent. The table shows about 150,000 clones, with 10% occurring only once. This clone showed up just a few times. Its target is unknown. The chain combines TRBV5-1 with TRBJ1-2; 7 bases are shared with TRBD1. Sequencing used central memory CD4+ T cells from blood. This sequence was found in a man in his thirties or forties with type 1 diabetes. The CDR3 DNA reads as TGCGCCAGCAGCTTGGGGCAGGGGGTAAGACGAATCCGGTCGTACACCTTC. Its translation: CASSLGQGVRRIRSYTF. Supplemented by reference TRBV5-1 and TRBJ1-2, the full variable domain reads KAGVTQTPRYLIKTRGQQVTLSCSPISGHRSVSWYQQTPGQGLQFLFEYFSETQRNKGNFPGRFSGRQFSNSRSEMNVSTLELGDSALYLCASSLGQGVRRIRSYTFGSGTRLTVV.